One and the same sample provided the 27 T cell receptor beta chains below, sequenced in a study of blood T cell repertoires in COVID-19. The method was immunoSEQ multiplex PCR; TCRdb's version includes in-frame clones alone and lacks a portion of them. The sample holds about 120,000 clones, around 87% seen once. Input material: peripheral blood. All receptors come from an older woman with COVID-19, enrolled during active disease.

The chain is built from TRBV11-2 and TRBJ2-5, with 8 bases identical to TRBD2. V lost 5 bases and J lost 0; bases outside the gene matches: 8. Per the germline V gene, CDR1 is SGHAT and CDR2 is FQNNGV. The CDR3 totals 16 residues. The CDR3 DNA is TGTGCCAGCAGCCTCAGACTAGCGTCGTACCAAGAGACCCAGTACTTC. Encoded protein: CASSLRLASYQETQYF.

This rearrangement joins TRBV19 to TRBJ1-4; 7 nucleotides match TRBD1. Germline loops: CDR1 LNHDA, CDR2 SQIVND (reference sequence). The V and J ends lost 4 bases and 2 bases, in that order; junction bases with no gene match: 4. The CDR3 is made up of 15 amino acids. Written as DNA, the CDR3 is TGTGCCAGTAGTAGGACACAGGGGACTAATGAAAAACTGTTTTTT. Translation gives CASSRTQGTNEKLFF.

The chain links TRBV7-2 to TRBJ1-2; a weak D match, TRBD1 (5 bases). V was cut by 1 base and J by 0 bases, with 9 bases left in between. Germline V gene data show CDR1 as SGHTA and CDR2 as FQGNSA. The length of the CDR3 is 15 residues. CDR3 DNA sequence: TGTGCCAGCAGCTTAGGCAGGGAAGCTAACTATGGCTACACCTTC. Translating gives CASSLGREANYGYTF.

The chain carries TRBV6-5 and TRBJ1-5, with 8 bases lining up with TRBD1. CDR1 MNHEY and CDR2 SVGAGI come from the germline V gene. CDR3 length equals 15 residues. V gave up 5 bases and J gave up 4 bases; unmatched junction bases: 7. CDR3 DNA sequence: TGTGCCAGCAGTACCACAGGGGGTCGGAATCAGCCCCAGCATTTT. Its protein is CASSTTGGRNQPQHF.

CDR3 DNA: TGTGCCAGCACTCTTTTCCCCTCTTGGACTAGCGGGGACCCCGGGGAGCTGTTTTTT. Translation gives CASTLFPSWTSGDPGELFF. The chain is built from TRBV7-9 and TRBJ2-2, with 12 bases that match TRBD2. The CDR3 runs to 19 residues. The germline V gene encodes CDR1 SEHNR and CDR2 FQNEAQ (reference sequence). Losses at the gene ends were 7 bases for V and 6 bases for J; bases not matched to a gene: 18.

The chain uses TRBV5-6 and TRBJ2-1; D possibly corresponds to TRBD1 (7 bases). CDR3 length equals 16 residues. Germline V gene sequence: CDR1 SGHDT, CDR2 YYEEEE. The germline V and J ends were trimmed by 4 bases and 0 bases, with 14 bases remaining between them. The CDR3 region has the DNA TGTGCCAGCAGCCGGTGGGGGGACAGCTCCTACAATGAGCAGTTCTTC. Translated, it gives CASSRWGDSSYNEQFF.

This clone was detected a few times. The chain joins TRBV6-2 or TRBV6-3 to TRBJ1-1; unclear D gene. This CDR3 has 11 amino acids. Deletions cut 5 bases from V and 8 bases from J, with 9 bases between. The germline V gene encodes CDR1 MNHEY and CDR2 SVGEGT. CDR3 residues: CASSPGSEAFF. The CDR3 DNA reads as TGTGCCAGCAGTCCCGGGTCCGAAGCTTTCTTT.

The chain joins TRBV7-2 to TRBJ2-7; maybe TRBD1 (5 bases). Germline V gene data show CDR1 as SGHTA and CDR2 as FQGNSA. V dropped 5 bases and J dropped 1 base, with 9 bases sitting between them. This CDR3 comprises 13 residues. CDR3 DNA sequence: TGTGCCAGCAGCCTACAGGCGTCCTACGAGCAGTACTTC. Translated: CASSLQASYEQYF.

The V gene is TRBV27, the J gene TRBJ2-7; TRBD1 matches 7 bases. The CDR3 has 16 residues. Trimming took 3 bases from V and 4 from J; bases not matched to a gene: 12. CDR1 is MNHEY and CDR2 is SMNVEV in the germline V gene (reference sequence). CDR3 protein: CASSFPETGRGYEQYF. CDR3 coding DNA: TGTGCCAGCAGTTTCCCCGAGACAGGGCGAGGGTACGAGCAGTACTTC.

V gene TRBV4-3 combines with J gene TRBJ1-1, with D unclear. Germline V gene lookup returns CDR1 LGHNA and CDR2 YSLEER. Trimming took off 0 bases at V and 4 bases at J, with 9 bases between the two ends. This CDR3 is built from 14 residues. CDR3 amino acids: CASSQDRGFTEAFF. In nucleotides, the CDR3 is TGCGCCAGCAGCCAAGATAGAGGGTTCACTGAAGCTTTCTTT.

The gene calls are TRBV5-5 and TRBJ1-6, with 8 bases lining up with TRBD1. This CDR3 comprises 17 residues. Germline-derived CDR1 and CDR2 are SGHKS and YYEKEE (reference sequence). V was pared by 4 bases and J by 0 bases, with 6 bases of the junction left unmatched. The CDR3 is CASSGTGFSSYNSPLHF. CDR3 nucleotides: TGTGCCAGCAGCGGGACAGGATTTAGCTCCTATAATTCACCCCTCCACTTT. The variable domain in full, with the rest retrieved from reference TRBV5-5 and TRBJ1-6, is DAGVTQSPTHLIKTRGQQVTLRCSPISGHKSVSWYQQVLGQGPQFIFQYYEKEERGRGNFPDRFSARQFPNYSSELNVNALLLGDSALYLCASSGTGFSSYNSPLHFGNGTRLTVT.

This chain uses TRBV4-3 with TRBJ2-2; no clear D. Trimming shortened V by 2 bases and J by 6 bases, and 22 bases separated the two germline ends. The CDR3 sequence is 18 residues long. The germline gives CDR1 LGHNA, CDR2 YSLEER. In DNA form, the CDR3 reads TGCGCCAGCAGCCAATTGCGTACAGACGGCCGGTCCTCCGGGGAGCTGTTTTTT. This sequence encodes CASSQLRTDGRSSGELFF.

The chain carries TRBV5-4 and TRBJ1-2; 10 bases line up with TRBD1. CDR1 SGHNT and CDR2 YYREEE come from the germline V gene (reference sequence). Germline trimming cut 4 bases from V and 8 bases from J; bases unmatched to any gene: 5. CDR3 length: 13 amino acids. CDR3 in DNA: TGTGCCAGCAGCCGGGACAGGGGTTGGGGCTACACCTTC. This encodes CASSRDRGWGYTF.

This sequence joins TRBV2 and TRBJ2-7, with D possibly being TRBD2 (5 bases). This CDR3 spans 12 amino acids. The V end lost 6 bases, the J end lost 3 bases, and 9 bases lay between the germline ends. Germline CDR1 is SNHLY and CDR2 is FYNNEI. DNA of the CDR3: TGTGCCAGCAGCCTACGGGGCTACGAGCAGTACTTC. It codes for CASSLRGYEQYF.

The V call is TRBV27, the J call TRBJ1-1; 7 bases agree with TRBD1. From germline, CDR1 is MNHEY and CDR2 SMNVEV (reference sequence). V shed 4 bases, J shed 0 bases, and the junction held 8 bases outside the gene matches. The CDR3 is 16 amino acids. CDR3 residues: CASSSGQQGMNTEAFF. The CDR3 DNA reads TGTGCCAGCAGTTCGGGACAGCAAGGCATGAACACTGAAGCTTTCTTT.

This chain uses TRBV20-1 with TRBJ2-2; 7 bases line up with TRBD1. This CDR3 has 14 amino acids. Germline lookup yields CDR1 DFQATT and CDR2 SNEGSKA (reference sequence). After removal of 3 bases from V and 3 bases from J, the junction contained 4 bases not matched to a gene. The CDR3 loop reads CSASIGTDTGELFF. The CDR3 DNA reads TGCAGTGCTAGTATAGGGACAGACACCGGGGAGCTGTTTTTT.

This chain links TRBV7-9 with TRBJ1-1; the match to TRBD1 covers 8 bases. The trim removed 5 bases at V and 2 bases at J, leaving 4 bases unmatched. This CDR3 spans 14 amino acids. The germline gives CDR1 SEHNR, CDR2 FQNEAQ (reference sequence). CDR3 amino acids: CASSPGQVNTEAFF. The CDR3 DNA follows: TGTGCCAGCAGCCCGGGACAGGTTAACACTGAAGCTTTCTTT.

CDR3 region: CASSQDRPPGTGQLTNTEAFF. CDR3 nucleotide sequence: TGTGCCAGCAGCCAAGATCGTCCCCCCGGAACAGGGCAGCTCACGAACACTGAAGCTTTCTTT. J is TRBJ1-1 and V is TRBV3-1 (or the pseudogene TRBV3-2); D perhaps matches TRBD1 (6 bases). The CDR3 length is 21 residues. Germline V CDR1 and CDR2: LGHDT, YNNKEL (reference sequence). Trimming pared 0 bases from V and 1 base from J, leaving 27 bases between.

The rearrangement joins TRBV27 to TRBJ1-5; TRBD1 agrees at 8 bases. V shed 4 bases, J shed 7 bases, and the junction held 15 bases outside the gene matches. This CDR3 contains 17 residues. Germline CDR1 and CDR2: MNHEY and SMNVEV (reference sequence). DNA of the CDR3: TGTGCCAGCAGTTCCGGACAGGGTGGTGGCCGGGGACAGCCCCAGCATTTT. It is translated as CASSSGQGGGRGQPQHF.

The CDR3 coding sequence is TGTGCCAGCAGCTTGTATGTGACAGGGGGGTCTGAAGCTTTCTTT. Its translation: CASSLYVTGGSEAFF. The rearrangement joins TRBV5-6 to TRBJ1-1, with TRBD1 identical over 9 bases. The ends lost 1 base at V and 6 bases at J; junction bases unmatched: 7. There are 15 residues in the CDR3. Looked up from germline, CDR1 is SGHDT and CDR2 is YYEEEE.

This clone was recorded a few times. The genes are TRBV30 and TRBJ1-3; no firm D call. V was trimmed by 0 bases and J by 7 bases, leaving 7 bases between them. CDR1 GTSNPN and CDR2 SVGIG come from the germline V gene (reference sequence). The length of the CDR3 is 12 residues. CDR3 in amino acids: CAWSVEVNTIYF. The CDR3 DNA is TGTGCCTGGAGTGTAGAGGTCAACACCATATATTTT.

This rearrangement joins TRBV7-2 to TRBJ2-5; unclear D gene. Trimming left V 5 bases short and J 4 bases short, with 14 bases between. The CDR3 runs 14 residues. CDR1 and CDR2 from the germline V gene are SGHTA and FQGNSA. The CDR3 DNA follows: TGTGCCAGCAGCCCTCAGTGGAGTCGAGAGACCCAGTACTTC. Encoded protein: CASSPQWSRETQYF.

The CDR3 DNA sequence: TGTGCCAGCAGCAAAGGTGCGGGGCCGACCTATGGCTACACCTTC. Encoded protein: CASSKGAGPTYGYTF. The V call is TRBV21-1, the J call TRBJ1-2. TRBV21-1 constitutes a pseudogene. The CDR3 covers 15 residues.

This rearrangement joins TRBV29-1 to TRBJ1-2; the match to TRBD1 covers 7 bases. The germline CDR1 and CDR2 sequences are SQVTM and ANQGSEA. The trim removed 7 bases at V and 4 bases at J, leaving 18 bases unmatched. The CDR3 length is 16 residues. The DNA for the CDR3 is TGCAGCGCCTTCGAGGGGGCGGGGAAGGTGATCTATGGCTACACCTTC. Amino acids: CSAFEGAGKVIYGYTF.

In its sample, this clone was seen a few times. The V call is TRBV7-9, the J call TRBJ1-6; 7 nucleotides line up with TRBD1. The CDR3 consists of 15 residues. J was trimmed by 16 bases and V by 4 bases; bases with no gene match: 16. Germline CDR1 is SEHNR and CDR2 is FQNEAQ (reference sequence). The CDR3 sequence is CASSSDRVRGLPLHF. The CDR3 region has the DNA TGTGCCAGCAGCTCTGACAGGGTGAGGGGCCTACCTCTCCACTTT.

The V gene is TRBV5-1, the J gene TRBJ2-7; D is perhaps TRBD1 (6 bases). V lost 4 bases and J lost 6, with 20 bases in between. CDR3 length: 15 amino acids. Per germline, CDR1 SGHRS and CDR2 YFSETQ. CDR3 nucleotide sequence: TGCGCCAGCAGCCATGACAGGACCCCCACCCGCGAGCAGTACTTC. This translates into CASSHDRTPTREQYF.

This rearrangement joins TRBV9 to TRBJ1-6; TRBD1 is a possible D gene (5 bases). The CDR3 consists of 13 residues. Germline CDR1 and CDR2: SGDLS and YYNGEE. The V end lost 0 bases, the J end lost 7 bases, and 5 bases lay between the germline ends. This CDR3 is CASSVGQNSPLHF. The CDR3 DNA reads as TGTGCCAGCAGCGTAGGACAGAATTCACCCCTCCACTTT. The full variable domain, rest sourced from reference TRBV9 and TRBJ1-6, is DSGVTQTPKHLITATGQRVTLRCSPRSGDLSVYWYQQSLDQGLQFLIQYYNGEERAKGNILERFSAQQFPDLHSELNLSSLELGDSALYFCASSVGQNSPLHFGNGTRLTVT.